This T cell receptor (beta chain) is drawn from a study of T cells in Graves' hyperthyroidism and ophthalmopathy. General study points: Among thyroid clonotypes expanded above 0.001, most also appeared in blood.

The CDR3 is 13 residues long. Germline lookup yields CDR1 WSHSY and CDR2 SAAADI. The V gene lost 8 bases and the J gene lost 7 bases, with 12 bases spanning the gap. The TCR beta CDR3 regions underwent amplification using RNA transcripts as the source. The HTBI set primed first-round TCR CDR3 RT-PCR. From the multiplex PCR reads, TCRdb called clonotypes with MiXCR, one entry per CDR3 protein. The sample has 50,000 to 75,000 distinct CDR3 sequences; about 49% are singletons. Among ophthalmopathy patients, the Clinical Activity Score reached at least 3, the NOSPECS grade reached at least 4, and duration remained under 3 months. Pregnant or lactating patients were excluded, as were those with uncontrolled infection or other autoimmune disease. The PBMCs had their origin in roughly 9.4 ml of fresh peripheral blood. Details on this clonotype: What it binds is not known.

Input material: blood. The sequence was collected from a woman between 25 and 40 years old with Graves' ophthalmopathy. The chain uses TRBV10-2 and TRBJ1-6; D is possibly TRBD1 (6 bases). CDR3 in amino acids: CASGGGGNSPLHF. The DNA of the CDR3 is TGCGCCAGCGGTGGGGGCGGGAATTCACCCCTCCACTTT.